The 24 T cell receptor beta chains listed next were all sequenced from one sample in a study of CD8 T cells in Susac syndrome. cDNA came from roughly 0.53 to 1 ug RNA primed by random hexamers. TCRdb reprocessed the immunoSEQ multiplex PCR reads via MiXCR and lists one record per CDR3 protein. The sample lists approximately 150,000 distinct CDR3 sequences; around 90% were seen once. The material sequenced was CD4+ T cells from PBMCs. The origin of the receptors is a human donor in good health.

This clonotype appeared a single time. The J gene is TRBJ1-3, the V gene TRBV7-9, with unresolved D. The CDR3 totals 11 residues. V was cut by 6 bases and J by 7 bases, with 7 bases left in between. From germline, CDR1 is SEHNR and CDR2 FQNEAQ (reference sequence). This CDR3 is CASRATNTIYF. CDR3 DNA sequence: TGTGCCAGCAGGGCCACGAACACCATATATTTT.

The chain uses TRBV7-9 and TRBJ2-3; no definite D call. Germline CDR1 SEHNR, CDR2 FQNEAQ (reference sequence). CDR3 length: 12 amino acids. Deletions cut 5 bases from V and 3 bases from J, with 6 bases between. Here the CDR3 DNA reads TGTGCCAGCAGCCTACAAACAGATACGCAGTATTTT. Protein: CASSLQTDTQYF.

V is TRBV11-2 and J is TRBJ1-4, with D tentatively TRBD1 (5 bases). The germline V and J ends were trimmed by 5 bases and 4 bases, with 11 bases remaining between them. The CDR3 is 14 amino acids. Germline V gives CDR1 SGHAT, CDR2 FQNNGV. The CDR3 nucleotides are TGTGCCAGCAGCGCGGGACCGATTAATGAAAAACTGTTTTTT. Translating gives CASSAGPINEKLFF.

V usage is TRBV7-9 and J usage is TRBJ1-6; TRBD1 matches at 9 bases. Germline lookup yields CDR1 SEHNR and CDR2 FQNEAQ (reference sequence). The trim removed 0 bases at V and 14 bases at J, leaving 2 bases unmatched. This CDR3 is 13 amino acids long. The DNA of the CDR3 is TGTGCCAGCAGCTTAGCTACAGGGGGCACCCTCCACTTT. It translates to CASSLATGGTLHF.

CDR3 in amino acids: CASSTRQAGGTEAFF. CDR3 DNA: TGTGCCAGCAGCACTCGACAGGCCGGGGGCACTGAAGCTTTCTTT. The chain carries TRBV28 and TRBJ1-1; TRBD1 might be the D (6 bases). V was clipped by 6 bases and J by 4 bases, with 18 bases between them. The germline V gene encodes CDR1 MDHEN and CDR2 SYDVKM. The CDR3 totals 15 residues.

The rearrangement links TRBV12-5 to TRBJ1-5; D gene unclear. The germline V gene has CDR1 LGHNT and CDR2 FRNRAP. Trimming shortened V by 7 bases and J by 3 bases, and 22 bases separated the two germline ends. The CDR3 spans 17 residues. This CDR3 reads CASAFPGRGPTNQPQHF. In DNA, the CDR3 is TGTGCTAGTGCCTTCCCTGGGCGGGGTCCGACCAATCAGCCCCAGCATTTT.

The gene calls are TRBV3-1 and TRBJ1-3, with TRBD1 matching over 7 bases. The ends lost 3 bases at V and 0 bases at J; junction bases unmatched: 2. Germline CDR1 is LGHDT and CDR2 is YNNKEL (reference sequence). The CDR3 extends over 15 amino acids. The CDR3 nucleotides are TGTGCCAGCAGCCAGGGGACAGCCTCTGGAAACACCATATATTTT. It translates to CASSQGTASGNTIYF.

This rearrangement joins TRBV7-8 to TRBJ2-1; 9 nucleotides line up with TRBD1. Germline lookup yields CDR1 SGHVS and CDR2 FQNEAQ. CDR3 length: 17 amino acids. The ends lost 2 bases at V and 9 bases at J; junction bases unmatched: 14. The DNA for the CDR3 is TGTGCCAGCAGCTTAAATCGCCGTGGGACAGGGAATAGTGAGCAGTTCTTC. Translated: CASSLNRRGTGNSEQFF.

This chain links TRBV4-1 with TRBJ2-5; D unclear. V gave up 1 base and J gave up 5 bases, with 11 bases separating them. CDR3 length: 14 amino acids. Per germline, CDR1 MGHRA and CDR2 YSYEKL. Here the CDR3 reads CASSQVRMEETQYF. DNA of the CDR3: TGCGCCAGCAGCCAAGTCCGGATGGAGGAGACCCAGTACTTC.

V and J are TRBV7-8 and TRBJ2-7; D possibly corresponds to TRBD1 (5 bases). V gave up 5 bases and J gave up 0 bases, with 20 bases separating them. The CDR3 extends over 17 amino acids. The V gene's germline CDR1 is SGHVS and CDR2 FQNEAQ. The CDR3 DNA reads TGTGCCAGCAGCCCCCAGGCGACAGCCAGGAGCTCCTACGAGCAGTACTTC. This sequence encodes CASSPQATARSSYEQYF.

This rearrangement joins TRBV29-1 to TRBJ2-3; a possible D gene is TRBD2 (6 bases). Trimming left V 4 bases short and J 3 bases short, with 11 bases between. Germline V lookup: CDR1 SQVTM, CDR2 ANQGSEA. This CDR3 has 13 residues. The CDR3 sequence: CSVVDGGTDTQYF. In DNA, the CDR3 is TGCAGCGTTGTCGATGGAGGGACAGATACGCAGTATTTT.

The chain uses TRBV6-5 and TRBJ1-1; D remains unclear. CDR1 is MNHEY and CDR2 is SVGAGI in the germline V gene. There are 14 residues in the CDR3. Trimming cost V 0 bases and J 1 base, with 6 bases left between them. The CDR3 sequence is CASSYSYKNTEAFF. For the CDR3, the DNA is TGTGCCAGCAGTTACTCTTACAAGAACACTGAAGCTTTCTTT.

The chain couples TRBV30 to TRBJ2-7; 10 bases fit TRBD1. With V trimmed by 6 bases and J by 0 bases, 5 bases remained unmatched. CDR1 and CDR2 from the germline V gene are GTSNPN and SVGIG (reference sequence). This CDR3 has 14 residues. CDR3 bases: TGTGCCTGCAACCGGGACAGGGGCTCCTACGAGCAGTACTTC. This translates into CACNRDRGSYEQYF.

The count of this clonotype is one. The genes are TRBV7-6 and TRBJ2-5; a possible D gene is TRBD2 (5 bases). This CDR3 spans 11 amino acids. CDR1 and CDR2 from the germline V gene are SGHVS and FNYEAQ. V was pared by 5 bases and J by 14 bases, with 15 bases between. This chain's CDR3 is CASSADTRHYF. CDR3 in DNA: TGTGCCAGCAGCGCTGACACTAGACATTACTTC.

This chain connects TRBV5-1 to TRBJ1-1; possible D gene TRBD1, 5 bases. The CDR3 loop spans 14 amino acids. With 3 bases removed from V and 2 bases from J, the gap between germline ends came to 11 bases. Germline CDR1 and CDR2: SGHRS and YFSETQ. The DNA for the CDR3 is TGCGCCAGCAGCTCTGGGACCAGCAACACTGAAGCTTTCTTT. This translates into CASSSGTSNTEAFF.

This clonotype was seen just once. V is TRBV9 and J is TRBJ2-5; TRBD1 matches 7 bases. V lost 0 bases to trimming and J lost 5 bases; unmatched junction nucleotides: 4. Germline assignment: CDR1 SGDLS and CDR2 YYNGEE. This CDR3 is 14 amino acids long. The CDR3 loop is CASSVGGQAETQYF. CDR3 DNA: TGTGCCAGCAGCGTAGGAGGACAGGCGGAGACCCAGTACTTC.

The chain uses TRBV7-9 and TRBJ2-3; 7 bases agree with TRBD2. V lost 4 bases, J lost 2 bases, and 12 bases stayed unmatched. Per germline, CDR1 SEHNR and CDR2 FQNEAQ (reference sequence). The CDR3 spans 17 residues. CDR3 loop: CASSSPNLAEFTDTQYF. As DNA, the CDR3 is TGTGCCAGCAGCTCCCCCAACCTAGCGGAATTCACAGATACGCAGTATTTT.

The chain recombines TRBV29-1 with TRBJ2-3; unclear D gene. Trimming shortened V by 7 bases and J by 0 bases, and 11 bases separated the two germline ends. The CDR3 is 13 residues long. Germline V gene data show CDR1 as SQVTM and CDR2 as ANQGSEA. CDR3 sequence: CSAGSTSTDTQYF. The CDR3 DNA follows: TGCAGCGCGGGCAGTACAAGCACAGATACGCAGTATTTT.

The rearrangement joins TRBV6-5 to TRBJ2-2; 7 nucleotides align to TRBD1. V shed 6 bases and J 1 base; nucleotides not matched to a gene: 5. CDR3 length equals 15 residues. Germline V gene lookup returns CDR1 MNHEY and CDR2 SVGAGI. The CDR3 nucleotides read TGTGCCAGCAGGTCCGGGACAGAGAACACCGGGGAGCTGTTTTTT. It is translated as CASRSGTENTGELFF.

V gene TRBV5-1 combines with J gene TRBJ1-2; D is perhaps TRBD1 (6 bases). The CDR3 is made up of 15 amino acids. Deletions cut 4 bases from V and 6 bases from J, with 19 bases between. The germline V gene encodes CDR1 SGHRS and CDR2 YFSETQ. CDR3 in amino acids: CASSPSRTEGDGYTF. For the CDR3, the DNA is TGCGCCAGCAGCCCGAGCCGGACAGAAGGGGATGGCTACACCTTC.

This chain joins TRBV29-1 and TRBJ2-1, with 7 bases fitting TRBD2. Germline loops: CDR1 SQVTM, CDR2 ANQGSEA. V lost 3 bases to trimming and J lost 6 bases; unmatched junction nucleotides: 8. The CDR3 runs to 14 residues. This CDR3 is CSVDVLAASNEQFF. In nucleotides, the CDR3 is TGCAGCGTTGATGTTCTAGCGGCTTCCAATGAGCAGTTCTTC.

V and J are TRBV2 and TRBJ1-1; 9 bases align to TRBD1. CDR3 length: 16 residues. The trim removed 1 base at V and 0 bases at J, leaving 3 bases unmatched. Germline V gene lookup returns CDR1 SNHLY and CDR2 FYNNEI. The CDR3 sequence: CASSEEGTGMNTEAFF. The CDR3 region has the DNA TGTGCCAGCAGTGAAGAGGGGACAGGGATGAACACTGAAGCTTTCTTT.

The V gene is TRBV5-1, the J gene TRBJ2-1; D gene unclear. Germline CDR1 reads SGHRS; CDR2 reads YFSETQ. This CDR3 is 16 amino acids long. Trimming stripped 4 bases from V and 0 bases from J, with 14 bases between. The CDR3 DNA sequence: TGCGCCAGCAGCCGCACCTATGCGCCCTCCTACAATGAGCAGTTCTTC. This sequence encodes CASSRTYAPSYNEQFF.

The chain links TRBV28 to TRBJ2-2, with TRBD2 matching over 15 bases. After removal of 9 bases from V and 5 bases from J, the junction contained 1 base not matched to a gene. CDR1 is MDHEN, CDR2 SYDVKM, per germline. The CDR3 sequence is 14 residues long. The CDR3 loop reads CASGTSGGTGELFF. The CDR3 coding sequence is TGTGCCAGTGGGACTAGCGGGGGGACCGGGGAGCTGTTTTTT.